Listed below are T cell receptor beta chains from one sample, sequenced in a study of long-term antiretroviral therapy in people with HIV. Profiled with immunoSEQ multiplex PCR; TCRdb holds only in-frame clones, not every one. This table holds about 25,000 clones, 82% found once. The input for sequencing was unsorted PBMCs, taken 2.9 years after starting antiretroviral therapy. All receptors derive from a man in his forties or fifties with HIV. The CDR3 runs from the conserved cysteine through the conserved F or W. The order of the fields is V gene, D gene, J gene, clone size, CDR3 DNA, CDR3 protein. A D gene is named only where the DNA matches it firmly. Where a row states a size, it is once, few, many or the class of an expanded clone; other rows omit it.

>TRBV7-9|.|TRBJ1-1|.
TGTGCCAGCAGCTCAGCCGGGGACACTGAAGCTTTCTTT
CASSSAGDTEAFF
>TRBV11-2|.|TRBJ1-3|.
TGTGCCAGCACCGACCGGCGGTCGAGCTCTGGAAACACCATATATTTT
CASTDRRSSSGNTIYF
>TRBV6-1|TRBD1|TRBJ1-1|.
TGTGCCAGCAGTGAGAAGGGGGCCCCGAACACTGAAGCTTTCTTT
CASSEKGAPNTEAFF
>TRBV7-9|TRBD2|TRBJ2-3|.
TGTGCCAGCAGCTTTAGCGGGACCTACACAGATACGCAGTATTTT
CASSFSGTYTDTQYF
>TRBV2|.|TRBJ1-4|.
TGTGCCAGCAGTGAAGGACAGATAAAACTGTTTTTT
CASSEGQIKLFF
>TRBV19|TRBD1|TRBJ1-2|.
TGTGCCAGTAGTATCTCTAGGGGGCAGTTCTATGGCTACACCTTC
CASSISRGQFYGYTF
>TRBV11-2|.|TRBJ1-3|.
TGTGCCAGCAGCTTAAGACAGACGAGCTCTGGAAACACCATATATTTT
CASSLRQTSSGNTIYF
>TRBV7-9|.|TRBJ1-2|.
TGTGCCAGCAGCTCGGAAAGCTATGGCTACACCTTC
CASSSESYGYTF
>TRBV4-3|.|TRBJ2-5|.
TGCGCCAGCAGCCCCACACAGGGCCTCCAAGAGACCCAGTACTTC
CASSPTQGLQETQYF
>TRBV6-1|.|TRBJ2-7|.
TGTGCCAGCACCCGAATTGGGGGAGAGACCTACGAGCAGTACTTC
CASTRIGGETYEQYF
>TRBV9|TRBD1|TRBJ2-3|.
TGTGCCAGCAGCCTCAGGACAGGGTCAGATACGCAGTATTTT
CASSLRTGSDTQYF
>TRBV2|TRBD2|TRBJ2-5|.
TGTGCCAGCCGACGGGCGGGGGGCGTTCGGGAGACCCAGTACTTC
CASRRAGGVRETQYF
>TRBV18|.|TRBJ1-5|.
TGTGCCAGCTCACCGCCGGGCAGTCTGTCCTTCAATCAGCCCCAGCATTTT
CASSPPGSLSFNQPQHF
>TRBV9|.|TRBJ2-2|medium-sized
TGTGCCAGCAGCATCATAGCGACCGGGGAGCTGTTTTTT
CASSIIATGELFF
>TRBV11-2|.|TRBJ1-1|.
TGTGCCAGCAGCTGGGTAGGAGGCCTTGAAGCTTTCTTT
CASSWVGGLEAFF
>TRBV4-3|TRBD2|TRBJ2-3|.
TGCGCCAGCAGCCAAGAACGGTGGGGACTAGCGGGGGGGGCAGATACGCAGTATTTT
CASSQERWGLAGGADTQYF
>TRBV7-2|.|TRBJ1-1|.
TGTGCCAGCAGCTTAGGAGCGCGACAGTCCACTGAAGCTTTCTTT
CASSLGARQSTEAFF
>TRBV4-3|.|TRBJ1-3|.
TGCGCCAGCAGCCAAGAAAGAGAAGGGGCTGCCTATGGAAACACCATATATTTT
CASSQEREGAAYGNTIYF
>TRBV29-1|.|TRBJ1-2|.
TGCAGCGGATTGAGTGGGGCTAACTATGGCTACACCTTC
CSGLSGANYGYTF
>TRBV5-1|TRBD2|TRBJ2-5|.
TGCGCCAGCAGCCCTGGGGGACTAGCGGGGGACCAAGAGACCCAGTACTTC
CASSPGGLAGDQETQYF
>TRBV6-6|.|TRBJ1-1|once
TGTGCCAGCAGCCCCCCGGTGGGGGAGACTGAAGCTTTCTTT
CASSPPVGETEAFF
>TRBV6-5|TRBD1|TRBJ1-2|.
TGTGCCAGCAGTCTCCGGGACAGCAACGGCTACACCTTC
CASSLRDSNGYTF
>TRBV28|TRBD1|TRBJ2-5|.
TGTGCCAGCAGTCTGCCTAGGGGGCCGGAGCAAGAGACCCAGTACTTC
CASSLPRGPEQETQYF
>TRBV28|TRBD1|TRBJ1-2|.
TGTGCCAGCAGTTCCCCGGGACAGTCCAACTATGGCTACACCTTC
CASSSPGQSNYGYTF
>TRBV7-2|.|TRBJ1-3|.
TGTGCCAGCAGCCTACAGGGAACCCAATCAAACACCATATATTTT
CASSLQGTQSNTIYF
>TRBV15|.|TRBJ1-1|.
TGTGCCACCGGGGTCAGGCCTTTCGCTGAAGCTTTCTTT
CATGVRPFAEAFF
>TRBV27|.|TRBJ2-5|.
TGTGCCAGCAGTCCCACTGGGGGGGAGACCCAGTACTTC
CASSPTGGETQYF
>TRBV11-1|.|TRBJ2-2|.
TGTGCCAGCAGCTTAGGACACGGGGAGCTGTTTTTT
CASSLGHGELFF
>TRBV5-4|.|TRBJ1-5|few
TGTGCCAGCAGCTTAGGAGTCGACCGTCCCCAGCATTTT
CASSLGVDRPQHF
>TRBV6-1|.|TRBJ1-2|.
TGTGCCAGCAGATCCCGCAGGGGCGGGTCCGATGGCTACACCTTC
CASRSRRGGSDGYTF
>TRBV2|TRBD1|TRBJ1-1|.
TGTGCCAGAAACAGGGGGTTTGGAAACACTGAAGCTTTCTTT
CARNRGFGNTEAFF
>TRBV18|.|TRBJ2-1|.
TGTGCCAGCTCACCAGACTCCTACAATGAGCAGTTCTTC
CASSPDSYNEQFF
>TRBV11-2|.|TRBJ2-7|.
TGTGCCAGCAGCTTGTCCGGGCCCGTCCTATACGAGCAGTACTTC
CASSLSGPVLYEQYF
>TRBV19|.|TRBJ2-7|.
TGTGCCAGTACCCCGAGGGGGGGTATCTACGAGCAGTACTTC
CASTPRGGIYEQYF
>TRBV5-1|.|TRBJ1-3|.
TGCGCCAGCAGCTTGGCCGCAGGCTCTGGAAACACCATATATTTT
CASSLAAGSGNTIYF
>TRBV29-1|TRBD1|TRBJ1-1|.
TGCAGCGCCACAGGGGGTGGGACTGAAGCTTTCTTT
CSATGGGTEAFF
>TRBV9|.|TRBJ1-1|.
TGTGCCAGCAGCGTAGGGGTTGAGGGCCTAGTCACTGAAGCTTTCTTT
CASSVGVEGLVTEAFF
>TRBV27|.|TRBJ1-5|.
TGTGCCAGCAGTCTCGTGGGGGCTAGGAGCAATCAGCCCCAGCATTTT
CASSLVGARSNQPQHF
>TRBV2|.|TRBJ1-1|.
TGTGCCAGCAGTCGGCAGGGACTGAACACTGAAGCTTTCTTT
CASSRQGLNTEAFF
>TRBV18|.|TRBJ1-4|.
TGTGCCAGCTCTCCCAAGGGTGAAAAACTGTTTTTT
CASSPKGEKLFF
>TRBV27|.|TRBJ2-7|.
TGTGCCAGCAGTCCGGGACACTTATACGAGCAGTACTTC
CASSPGHLYEQYF
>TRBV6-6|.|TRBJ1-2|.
TGTGCCACCTGGGGTGGGGCACTTACTTATGGCTACACCTTC
CATWGGALTYGYTF
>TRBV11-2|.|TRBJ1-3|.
TGTGCCAGCACCATGAACTCTGGAAACACCATATATTTT
CASTMNSGNTIYF
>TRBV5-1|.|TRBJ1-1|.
TGCGCCAGCAGCTTGGGCTCCGGTACTGAAGCTTTCTTT
CASSLGSGTEAFF
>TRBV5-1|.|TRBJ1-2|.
TGCGCCAGCAGCTTAAACCCGGGGACCCTTACTGGCTACACCTTC
CASSLNPGTLTGYTF
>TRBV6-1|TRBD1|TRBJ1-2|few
TGTGCCAGCAGCCGAGATGACAGGGGCGGTGGCTACACCTTC
CASSRDDRGGGYTF
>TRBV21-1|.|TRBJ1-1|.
TGTGCCAGCAGCAAAGAGGGACTGAGTGGCACTGAAGCTTTCTTT
CASSKEGLSGTEAFF
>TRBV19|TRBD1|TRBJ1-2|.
TGTGCCAGTAGCCCGGGACAGGGCGACTATGGCTACACCTTC
CASSPGQGDYGYTF
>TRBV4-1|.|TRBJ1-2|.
TGCGCCAGCAGCCAAGGGGGGGCAGGGAGTAGAGGCTACACCTTC
CASSQGGAGSRGYTF
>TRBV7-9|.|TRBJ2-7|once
TGTGCCAGCAGCTCCCACAGGCAGAGCTCCTACGAGCAGTACTTC
CASSSHRQSSYEQYF
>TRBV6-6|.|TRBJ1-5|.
TGTGCCAGCAGTCTTCGACAGGTTAGCAATCAGCCCCAGCATTTT
CASSLRQVSNQPQHF
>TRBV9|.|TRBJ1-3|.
TGTGCCAGCAGCGTAGGGGCAGGCGAAAACACCATATATTTT
CASSVGAGENTIYF
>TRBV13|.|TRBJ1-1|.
TGTGCCAGCAGCTTAGGCAGGACTGAAGCTTTCTTT
CASSLGRTEAFF
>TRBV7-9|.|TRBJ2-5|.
TGTGCCAGCAGCCGAGGGGACTGGGAAGAGACCCAGTACTTC
CASSRGDWEETQYF
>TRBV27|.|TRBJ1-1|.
TGTGCCAGCAGCCCCAGCGGTTTTGAAGCTTTCTTT
CASSPSGFEAFF